Included here is one TCR beta chain sequence, with context. Its antigen is unknown. The data were obtained in a study of beta chain features in type 1 diabetes. The whole isolated RNA underwent reverse transcription, so sequencing captured expressed TCRB transcripts. Method: immunoSEQ multiplex PCR; TCRdb's copy keeps in-frame clones and lacks some. The sample yields nearly 700,000 clones, around 15% seen once. Markers CD45RO/CCR7/CD25/CD127/CD95/CD27 served to sort CD4+ naive, central memory, regulatory and stem cell-like memory cells. Sorted cells reached over 95% purity in every population. V dropped 4 bases and J dropped 7 bases, with 17 bases sitting between them. The CDR3 has 14 amino acids. Germline values: CDR1 MNHEY, CDR2 SVGAGI. Findings of the study overall: The study found moderately but significantly shorter TCRB CDR3s in all four CD4+ subsets of Type 1 diabetes patients.

V usage is TRBV6-5 and J usage is TRBJ2-7; perhaps TRBD1 as D (5 bases). The sample consisted of naive CD4+ T cells from blood. The sequence was obtained from a man between 18 and 29 years old with type 1 diabetes. This CDR3 reads CASSSQEYLREQYF. The CDR3 DNA sequence: TGTGCCAGCAGTTCACAGGAATACTTACGAGAGCAGTACTTC.